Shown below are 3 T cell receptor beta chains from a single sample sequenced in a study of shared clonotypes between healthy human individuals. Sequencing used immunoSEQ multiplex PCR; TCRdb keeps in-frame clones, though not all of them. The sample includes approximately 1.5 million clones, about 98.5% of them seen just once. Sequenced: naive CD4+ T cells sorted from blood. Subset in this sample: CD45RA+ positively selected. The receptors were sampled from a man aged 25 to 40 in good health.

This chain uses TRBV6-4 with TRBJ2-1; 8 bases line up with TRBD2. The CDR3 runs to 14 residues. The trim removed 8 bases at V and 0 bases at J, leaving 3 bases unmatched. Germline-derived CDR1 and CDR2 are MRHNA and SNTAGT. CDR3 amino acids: CASREGISYNEQFF. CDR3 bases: TGTGCCAGCCGGGAGGGGATCTCCTACAATGAGCAGTTCTTC.

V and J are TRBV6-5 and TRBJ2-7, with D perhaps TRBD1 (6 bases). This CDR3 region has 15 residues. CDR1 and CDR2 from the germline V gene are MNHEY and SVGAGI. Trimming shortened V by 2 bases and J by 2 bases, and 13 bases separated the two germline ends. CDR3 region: CASSYVGAGAYEQYF. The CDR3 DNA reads TGTGCCAGCAGTTACGTGGGGGCTGGGGCCTACGAGCAGTACTTC.

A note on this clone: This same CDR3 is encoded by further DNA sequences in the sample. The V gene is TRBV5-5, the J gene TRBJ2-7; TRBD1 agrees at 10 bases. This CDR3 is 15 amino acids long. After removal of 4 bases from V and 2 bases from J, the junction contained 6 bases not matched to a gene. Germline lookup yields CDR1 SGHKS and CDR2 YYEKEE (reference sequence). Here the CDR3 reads CASSLSTGGPYEQYF. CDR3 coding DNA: TGTGCCAGCAGCCTTTCGACAGGGGGCCCCTACGAGCAGTACTTC.